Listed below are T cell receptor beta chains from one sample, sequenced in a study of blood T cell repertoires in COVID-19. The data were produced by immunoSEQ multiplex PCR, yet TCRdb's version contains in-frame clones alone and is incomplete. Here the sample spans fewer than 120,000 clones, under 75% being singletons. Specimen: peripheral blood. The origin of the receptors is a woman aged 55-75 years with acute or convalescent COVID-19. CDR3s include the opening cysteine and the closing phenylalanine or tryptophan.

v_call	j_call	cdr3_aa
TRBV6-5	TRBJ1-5	CASSWGGGQPQHF
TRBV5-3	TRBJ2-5	CARSLGWRGVETQYF
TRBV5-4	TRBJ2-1	CASSFLAEDNEQFF
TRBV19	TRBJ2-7	CASSPGTTDSYEQYF
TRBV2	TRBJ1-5	CASTRQIGNQPQHF
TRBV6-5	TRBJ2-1	CASSASSHEQFF
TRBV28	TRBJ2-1	CASSLGGGFEGKQFF
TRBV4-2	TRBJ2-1	CASSQDGLSSYNEQFF
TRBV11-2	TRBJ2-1	CASSSGTSVNEQFF
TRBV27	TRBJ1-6	CASSLKNPGQGSSYNSPLHF
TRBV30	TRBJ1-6	CAWSFGSGTGDSPLHF
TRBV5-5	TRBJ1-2	CASSLLGQGFGGYTF
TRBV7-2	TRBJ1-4	CASSLAPSNEKLFF
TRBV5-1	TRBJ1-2	CASSLGGGDGNGYTF
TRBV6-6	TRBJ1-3	CASTQQSPSGNTIYF
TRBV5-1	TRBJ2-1	CASSLGGHGDEQFF
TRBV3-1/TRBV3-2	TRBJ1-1	CASSQGGGTEAFF
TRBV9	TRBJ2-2	CASSLGPTGELFF
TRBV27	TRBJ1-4	CASSLSGTGHEKLFF
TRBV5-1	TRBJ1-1	CASSLAGGYTEAFF
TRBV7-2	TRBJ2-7	CASSLIGGGTYEQYF
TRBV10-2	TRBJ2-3	CASRSEGLLSTDTQYF
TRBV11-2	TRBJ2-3	CASSLAGRPGTDTQYF
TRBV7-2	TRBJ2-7	CASSLDRGQSEQYF
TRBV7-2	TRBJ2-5	CASSLASGMETQYF
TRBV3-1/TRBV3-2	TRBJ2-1	CASSTPDSNEQFF
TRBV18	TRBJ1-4	CASSQNRGTNEKLFF
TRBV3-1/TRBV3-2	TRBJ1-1	CASSPRQSRNTEAFF
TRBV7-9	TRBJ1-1	CASSFARNTEAFF
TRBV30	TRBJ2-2	CAWSVAGGAYTGELFF
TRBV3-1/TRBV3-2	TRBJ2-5	CASSQSAGGQETQYF
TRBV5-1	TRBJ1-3	CASSPGTGAPGNTIYF
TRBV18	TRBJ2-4	CASSPPDRAKNIQYF
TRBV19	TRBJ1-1	CASSRDRRVGAFF
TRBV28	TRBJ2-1	CASSSTSGGVNEQFF
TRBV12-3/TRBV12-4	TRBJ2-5	CASSSTSGETQYF
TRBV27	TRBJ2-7	CASSFEAGGPYEQYF